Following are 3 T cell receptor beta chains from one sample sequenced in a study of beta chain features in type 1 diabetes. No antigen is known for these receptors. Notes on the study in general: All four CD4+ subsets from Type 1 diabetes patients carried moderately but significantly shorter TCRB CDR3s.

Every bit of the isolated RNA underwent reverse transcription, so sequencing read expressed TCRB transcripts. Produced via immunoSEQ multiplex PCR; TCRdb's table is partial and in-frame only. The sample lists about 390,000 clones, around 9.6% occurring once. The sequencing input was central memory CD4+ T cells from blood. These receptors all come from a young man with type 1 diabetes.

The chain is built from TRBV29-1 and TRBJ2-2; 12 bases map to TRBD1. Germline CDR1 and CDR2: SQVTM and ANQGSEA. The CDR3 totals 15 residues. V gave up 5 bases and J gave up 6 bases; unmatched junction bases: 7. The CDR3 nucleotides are TGCAGCGTTCGACCCGGGACAGGGGGCCCCGGGGAGCTGTTTTTT. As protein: CSVRPGTGGPGELFF.

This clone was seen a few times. CDR3 sequence: CASSVGGDRNQPQHF. The CDR3 DNA reads TGTGCCAGCAGCGTAGGGGGGGACAGAAATCAGCCCCAGCATTTT. The chain recombines TRBV9 with TRBJ1-5; 7 bases map to TRBD1. The germline V gene encodes CDR1 SGDLS and CDR2 YYNGEE. With 0 bases clipped from V and 4 bases from J, the junction kept 4 bases outside the gene matches. The CDR3 is made up of 15 amino acids.

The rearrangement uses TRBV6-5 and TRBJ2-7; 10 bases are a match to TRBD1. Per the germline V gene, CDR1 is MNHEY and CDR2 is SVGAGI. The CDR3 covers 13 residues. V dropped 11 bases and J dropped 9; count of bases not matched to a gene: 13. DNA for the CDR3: TGTGCCGGCAAGCTTACCGGGACAGGGGTGCAGTACTTC. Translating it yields CAGKLTGTGVQYF.